This is a list of T cell receptor beta chains from one sample in a study of monozygotic twins with inflammatory bowel disease. TCRdb derives one entry per CDR3 protein from the 5' RACE reads, leaving out DNA. The sample table includes about 140,000 distinct CDR3 sequences. The source material was blood. These receptors all come from a human donor with ulcerative colitis or Crohn's disease, or a healthy co-twin of an affected twin (not recorded which). Both conserved end residues are part of each CDR3.

>TRBJ2-5|TRBV19
CASSSGRVLWETQYF
>TRBJ2-3|TRBV11-3
CASSSAGTGVDTQYF
>TRBJ1-3|TRBV9
CASSVEGGNTIYF
>TRBJ2-3|TRBV7-2
CASTLLGGSSTDTQYF
>TRBJ1-2|TRBV20-1
CSARKGDPYGYTF
>TRBJ2-7|TRBV19
CASSSPGTVSHEQYF
>TRBJ1-2|TRBV4-1
CASSQDTTKDYGYTF
>TRBJ2-2|TRBV29-1
CSSRSTLTGELFF
>TRBJ2-7|TRBV20-1
CSAKGGTYEQHF
>TRBJ2-7|TRBV29-1
CSAQKMSSYEQYF
>TRBJ1-2|TRBV6-5
CASSYRTHGRGYYGYTF
>TRBJ2-1|TRBV27
CASSRNRDYNEQFF